This T cell receptor beta chain is from a study of OX40 agonist ivuxolimab in advanced cancers. Study-level points and caveats: Researchers report that CD8+ T cells had, on average, more expanded clones than CD4+. Doses of 0.1 to 3.0 mg/kg were accompanied by clonal expansion of CD4+ and CD8+ blood T cells by week 6. The 0.1-3.0 mg/kg partial responders had among the lowest clonal expansion.

Regarding this clone: What it binds is not known.

The CDR3 spans 13 residues. V was cut by 4 bases and J by 0 bases, with 10 bases left in between. The germline V gene encodes CDR1 SQVTM and CDR2 ANQGSEA. Repertoires were generated with immunoSEQ multiplex PCR, while TCRdb's copy carries only in-frame clones and drops some. The table includes 65,000 to 95,000 clones, around 90% detected once. The TCR sequence derives from an adult with an advanced solid tumor such as melanoma, head and neck, liver or kidney cancer. The sample consisted of CD4+ or CD8+ T cells sorted from blood, taken in a trial of the OX40 agonist ivuxolimab. V usage is TRBV29-1 and J usage is TRBJ2-7, with D perhaps TRBD2 (6 bases). Here the CDR3 DNA reads TGCAGCGTTGGGGACTCTGGCTCCTACGAGCAGTACTTC. This codes for CSVGDSGSYEQYF.